This T cell receptor beta chain was sequenced during a study of blood T cell repertoires in COVID-19. On the study more broadly: Spain, Italy and the United States supplied samples that represented acute and convalescent COVID-19.

Germline V gene lookup returns CDR1 WNHNN and CDR2 SYGVQD (reference sequence). V shed 0 bases, J shed 8 bases, and the junction held 0 bases outside the gene matches. The CDR3 has 13 amino acids. Original analysis: Reference gene primer amplification yielded estimated nucleated cell counts. The repertoire was sequenced with immunoSEQ multiplex PCR; TCRdb's copy has only in-frame clones and lacks some. That table furnishes V, J and clone size, whereas the DNA furnished D and trimming. Of 120,000 or so clones in the sample, 81% were seen once. V and J are TRBV10-1 and TRBJ1-4, with 7 nucleotides matching TRBD1. This receptor was identified in a man under 40 with COVID-19, enrolled during active disease. The sequenced sample consisted of peripheral blood. This chain's CDR3 is CASSESGQEKLFF. In DNA, the CDR3 is TGCGCCAGCAGTGAGTCGGGACAGGAAAAACTGTTTTTT.